This T cell receptor (beta chain) was identified during a study of blood T cells in healthy people across ages. The CDR3 sequence is 14 residues long. It was with a sample-barcoded 5' primer and a J-beta primer mix that a second PCR of about 6 to 12 cycles was run. MiXCR, applied by TCRdb to the 5' RACE reads, yields one record per CDR3 protein. The table includes around 670,000 distinct CDR3 sequences, about 28% detected once. In the case of this clonotype: This may stem from a read error, because a much larger clone lies one nucleotide away.

This chain uses TRBV21-1 with TRBJ2-7; the table gives TRBD2 as D, unverified against the DNA. TRBV21-1 is shown as a pseudogene. The source is a woman of 80 years or more in good health. The sequenced sample was blood. CDR3 residues: CAGSMREQSYEQYF. DNA for the CDR3: TGTGCCGGCAGCATGAGGGAACAGAGCTACGAGCAGTACTTC.